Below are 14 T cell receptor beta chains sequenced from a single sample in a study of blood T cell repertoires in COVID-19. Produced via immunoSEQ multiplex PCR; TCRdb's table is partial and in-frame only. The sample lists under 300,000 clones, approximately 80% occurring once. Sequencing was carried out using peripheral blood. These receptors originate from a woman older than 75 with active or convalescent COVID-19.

The CDR3 region is CASSLVGQALSGANVLTF. The CDR3 DNA reads TGTGCCAGCAGCTTAGTTGGCCAGGCCCTCTCTGGGGCCAACGTCCTGACTTTC. J is TRBJ2-6 and V is TRBV11-2; D unresolved. This CDR3 comprises 18 residues. The germline CDR1 and CDR2 sequences are SGHAT and FQNNGV. V lost 1 base and J lost 0, with 13 bases in between.

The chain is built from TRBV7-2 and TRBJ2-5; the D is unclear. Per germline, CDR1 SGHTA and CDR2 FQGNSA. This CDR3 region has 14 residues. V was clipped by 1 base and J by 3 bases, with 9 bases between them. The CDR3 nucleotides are TGTGCCAGCAGCTTAGGTTACACAAAAGAGACCCAGTACTTC. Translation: CASSLGYTKETQYF.

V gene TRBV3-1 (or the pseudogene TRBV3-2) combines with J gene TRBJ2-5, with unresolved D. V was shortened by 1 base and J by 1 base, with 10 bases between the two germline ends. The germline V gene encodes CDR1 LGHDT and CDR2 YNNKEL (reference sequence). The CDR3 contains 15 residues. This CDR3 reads CASSQGTAAQETQYF. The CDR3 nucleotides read TGTGCCAGCAGCCAAGGTACGGCGGCCCAAGAGACCCAGTACTTC.

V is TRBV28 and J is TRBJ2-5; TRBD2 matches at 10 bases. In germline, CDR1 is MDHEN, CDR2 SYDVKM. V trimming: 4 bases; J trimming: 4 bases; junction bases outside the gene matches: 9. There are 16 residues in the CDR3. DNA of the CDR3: TGTGCCAGCAGTTGGGCTAGCGGGGGAAGAGGAGAGACCCAGTACTTC. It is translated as CASSWASGGRGETQYF.

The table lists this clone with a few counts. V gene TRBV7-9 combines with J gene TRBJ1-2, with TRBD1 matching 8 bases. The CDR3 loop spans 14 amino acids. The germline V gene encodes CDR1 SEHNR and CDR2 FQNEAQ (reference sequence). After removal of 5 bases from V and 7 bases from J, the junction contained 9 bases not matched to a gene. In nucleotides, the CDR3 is TGTGCCAGCAGCACGGGGCAGGGGGCAGGTGGCTACACCTTC. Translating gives CASSTGQGAGGYTF.

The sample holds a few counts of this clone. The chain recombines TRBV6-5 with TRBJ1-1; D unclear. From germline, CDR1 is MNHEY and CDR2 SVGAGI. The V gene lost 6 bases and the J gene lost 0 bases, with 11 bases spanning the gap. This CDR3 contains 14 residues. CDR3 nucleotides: TGTGCCAGCAGAGGACTGGTGATGAACACTGAAGCTTTCTTT. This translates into CASRGLVMNTEAFF.

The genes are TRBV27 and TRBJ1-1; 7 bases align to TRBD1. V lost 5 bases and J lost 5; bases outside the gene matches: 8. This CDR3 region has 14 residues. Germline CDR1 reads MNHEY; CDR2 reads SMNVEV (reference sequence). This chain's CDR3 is CASSTAGTATEAFF. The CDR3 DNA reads TGTGCCAGCAGTACCGCCGGGACAGCTACTGAAGCTTTCTTT.

CDR3 bases: TGCAGCGGTTACGGGACAGCATACAATGAGCAGTTCTTC. Encoded protein: CSGYGTAYNEQFF. The V and J genes are TRBV29-1 and TRBJ2-1; 7 bases are shared with TRBD1. Losses at the gene ends were 7 bases for V and 4 bases for J; bases not matched to a gene: 7. The CDR3 covers 13 residues. Looked up from germline, CDR1 is SQVTM and CDR2 is ANQGSEA.

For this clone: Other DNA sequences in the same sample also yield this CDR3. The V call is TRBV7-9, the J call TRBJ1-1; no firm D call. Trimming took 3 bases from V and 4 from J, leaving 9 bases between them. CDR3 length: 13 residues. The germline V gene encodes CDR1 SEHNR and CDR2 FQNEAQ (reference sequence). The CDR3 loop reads CASSFGQSTEAFF. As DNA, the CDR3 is TGTGCCAGCAGCTTTGGGCAGAGCACTGAAGCTTTCTTT.

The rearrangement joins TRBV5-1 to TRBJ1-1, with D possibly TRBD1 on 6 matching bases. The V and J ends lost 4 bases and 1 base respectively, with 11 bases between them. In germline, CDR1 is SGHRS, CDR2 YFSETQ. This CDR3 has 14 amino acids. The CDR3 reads CASSLGQSNTEAFF. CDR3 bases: TGCGCCAGCAGCCTCGGACAGTCGAACACTGAAGCTTTCTTT.

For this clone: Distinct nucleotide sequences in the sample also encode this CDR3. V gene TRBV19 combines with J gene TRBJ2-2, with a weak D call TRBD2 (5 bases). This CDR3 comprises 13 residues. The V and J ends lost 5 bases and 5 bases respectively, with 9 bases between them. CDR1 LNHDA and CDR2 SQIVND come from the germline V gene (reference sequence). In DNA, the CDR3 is TGTGCCAGTAGTCCGTCGGGGACCGGGGAGCTGTTTTTT. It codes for CASSPSGTGELFF.

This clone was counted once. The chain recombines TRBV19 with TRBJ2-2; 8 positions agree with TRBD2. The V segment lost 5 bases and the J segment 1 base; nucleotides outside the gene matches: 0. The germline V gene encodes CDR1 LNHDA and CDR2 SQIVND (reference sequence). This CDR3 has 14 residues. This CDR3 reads CASSRGGNTGELFF. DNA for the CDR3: TGTGCCAGTAGTCGGGGGGGGAACACCGGGGAGCTGTTTTTT. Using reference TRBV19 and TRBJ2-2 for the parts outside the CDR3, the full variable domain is DGGITQSPKYLFRKEGQNVTLSCEQNLNHDAMYWYRQDPGQGLRLIYYSQIVNDFQKGDIAEGYSVSREKKESFPLTVTSAQKNPTAFYLCASSRGGNTGELFFGEGSRLTVL.

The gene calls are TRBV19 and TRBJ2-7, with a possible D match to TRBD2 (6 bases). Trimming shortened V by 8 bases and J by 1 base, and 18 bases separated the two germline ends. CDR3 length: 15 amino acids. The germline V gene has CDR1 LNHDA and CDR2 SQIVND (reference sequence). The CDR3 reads CASAGGVLKSYEQYF. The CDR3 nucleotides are TGTGCCAGTGCAGGAGGGGTGTTGAAGTCCTACGAGCAGTACTTC.

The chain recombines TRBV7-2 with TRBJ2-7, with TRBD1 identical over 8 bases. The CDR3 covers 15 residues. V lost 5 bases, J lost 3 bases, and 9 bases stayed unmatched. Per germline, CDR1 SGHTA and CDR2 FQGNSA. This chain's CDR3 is CASSGGQGSFYEQYF. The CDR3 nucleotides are TGTGCCAGCAGCGGAGGACAGGGAAGCTTCTACGAGCAGTACTTC.